Below, one TCR beta chain is given with its context. Its specificity is not known. The ends lost 0 bases at V and 2 bases at J; junction bases unmatched: 13. The germline V gene has CDR1 SGHRS and CDR2 YFSETQ. The CDR3 is 20 residues long. It was with unique molecular identifiers that the TCRbeta library was prepared. TCRdb analysed the PCR reads with MiXCR anew, one entry per CDR3 protein. The sample shows a few hundred thousand distinct CDR3 sequences, over 25% of them seen only once. The data are from a study of T-cell reconstitution after alpha-beta-depleted transplantation in children. Overall study results and limits: At the one-year point after transplant, T-cell counts and TCRbeta diversity were found to come mostly from T cells that had been newly produced. At around two months after transplant, the alpha-beta T cells were reportedly derived from several hundred expanded clones that came from non-depleted graft cells.

The TCR was taken from a boy in the first two years of life with Wiskott-Aldrich syndrome, due to receive a stem cell transplant. The sample here was PBMCs, taken before TCRalphabeta/CD19-depleted stem cell transplant. The V and J genes are TRBV5-1 and TRBJ2-1; 11 bases map to TRBD2. The CDR3 is CASSLVRFKASGRTYNEQFF. The CDR3 coding sequence is TGCGCCAGCAGCTTGGTTAGGTTCAAGGCTAGCGGGAGGACCTACAATGAGCAGTTCTTC.